This T cell receptor beta chain stems from a study of T-cell memory formation after mild COVID-19. Study overall: TCR clusters were mostly donor specific. Findings and caveats of the study: Pre-infection memory already had some responding clones, implying cross-reactive memory joined. Still unconfirmed is whether the second-wave clones peaking on day 37 recognized SARS-CoV-2. The main location of contracting CD4+ clones was CM and EM, and that of contracting CD8+ clones was EMRA.

In regard to this clonotype: No antigen is known for it.

V lost 6 bases to trimming and J lost 7 bases; unmatched junction nucleotides: 8. The CDR3 sequence is 13 residues long. CDR1 and CDR2 from the germline V gene are SQVTM and ANQGSEA. TCRdb independently ran MiXCR on the 5' RACE reads; one entry per CDR3 protein. The sample has 310,000 or so distinct CDR3 sequences; 15% to 20% are singletons. The rearrangement uses TRBV29-1 and TRBJ2-2, with 7 bases matching TRBD1. This TCR was sampled from a man aged 18-30 years who had mild COVID-19 (a few samples of this study predate the infection). Cell type and time point are not known. Sequences were obtained from PBMCs or a T cell subset sorted from them (not recorded which). This CDR3 reads CSVEDRLSGELFF. CDR3 bases: TGCAGCGTAGAGGACAGGTTGAGCGGGGAGCTGTTTTTT.